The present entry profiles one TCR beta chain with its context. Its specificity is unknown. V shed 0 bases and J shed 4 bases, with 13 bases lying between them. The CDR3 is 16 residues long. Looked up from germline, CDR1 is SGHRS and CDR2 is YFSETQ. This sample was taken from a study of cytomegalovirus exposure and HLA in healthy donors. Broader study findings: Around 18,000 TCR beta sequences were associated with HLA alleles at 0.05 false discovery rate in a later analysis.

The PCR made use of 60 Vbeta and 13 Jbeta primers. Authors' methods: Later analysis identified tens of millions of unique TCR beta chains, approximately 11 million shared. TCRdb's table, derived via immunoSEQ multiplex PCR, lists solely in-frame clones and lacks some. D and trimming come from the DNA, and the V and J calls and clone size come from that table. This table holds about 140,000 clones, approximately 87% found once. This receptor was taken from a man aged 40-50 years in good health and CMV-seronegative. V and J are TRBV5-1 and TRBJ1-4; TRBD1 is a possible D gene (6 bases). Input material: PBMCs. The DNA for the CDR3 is TGCGCCAGCAGCTTGGAAGGCGGACAGAGTAATGAAAAACTGTTTTTT. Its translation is CASSLEGGQSNEKLFF.